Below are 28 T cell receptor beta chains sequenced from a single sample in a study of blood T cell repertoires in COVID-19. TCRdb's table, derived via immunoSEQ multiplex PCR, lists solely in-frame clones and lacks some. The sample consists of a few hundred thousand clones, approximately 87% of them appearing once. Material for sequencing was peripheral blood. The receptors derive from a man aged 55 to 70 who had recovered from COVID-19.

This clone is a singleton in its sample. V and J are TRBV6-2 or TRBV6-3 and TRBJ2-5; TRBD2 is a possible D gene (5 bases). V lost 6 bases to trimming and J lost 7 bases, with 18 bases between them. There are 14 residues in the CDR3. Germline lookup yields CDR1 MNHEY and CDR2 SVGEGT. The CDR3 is CASSQLLGEGTQYF. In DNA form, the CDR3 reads TGTGCCAGCAGCCAACTCCTAGGCGAGGGGACCCAGTACTTC.

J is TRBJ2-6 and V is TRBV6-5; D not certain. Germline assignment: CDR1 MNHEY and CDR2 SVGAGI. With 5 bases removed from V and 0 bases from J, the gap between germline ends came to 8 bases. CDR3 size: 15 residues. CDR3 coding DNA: TGTGCCAGCAGTCAATACACCTCTGGGGCCAACGTCCTGACTTTC. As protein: CASSQYTSGANVLTF.

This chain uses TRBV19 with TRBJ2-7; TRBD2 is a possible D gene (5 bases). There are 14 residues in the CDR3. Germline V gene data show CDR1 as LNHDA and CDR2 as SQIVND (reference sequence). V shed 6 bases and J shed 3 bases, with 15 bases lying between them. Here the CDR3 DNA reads TGTGCCAGTAGCCCTTCCGGCGGGCTCTACGAGCAGTACTTC. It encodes CASSPSGGLYEQYF.

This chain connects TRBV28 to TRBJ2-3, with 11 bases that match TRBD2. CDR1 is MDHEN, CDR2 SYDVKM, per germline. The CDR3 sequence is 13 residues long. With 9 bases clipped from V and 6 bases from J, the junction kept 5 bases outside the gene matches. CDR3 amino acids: CASTSGGLDTQYF. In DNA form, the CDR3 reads TGTGCCAGTACTAGCGGGGGACTGGATACGCAGTATTTT.

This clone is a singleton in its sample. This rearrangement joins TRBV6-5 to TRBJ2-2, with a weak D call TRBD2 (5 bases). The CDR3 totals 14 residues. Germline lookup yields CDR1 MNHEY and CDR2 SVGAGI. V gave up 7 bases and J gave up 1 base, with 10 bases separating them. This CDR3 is CASTRTQNTGELFF. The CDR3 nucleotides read TGTGCCAGCACACGGACTCAGAACACCGGGGAGCTGTTTTTT.

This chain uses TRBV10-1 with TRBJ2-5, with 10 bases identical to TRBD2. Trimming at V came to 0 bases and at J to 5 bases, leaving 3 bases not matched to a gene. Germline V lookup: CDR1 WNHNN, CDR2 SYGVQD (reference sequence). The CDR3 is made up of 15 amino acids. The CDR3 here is CASSESSGRGETQYF. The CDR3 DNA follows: TGCGCCAGCAGTGAGTCCAGCGGGAGGGGTGAGACCCAGTACTTC.

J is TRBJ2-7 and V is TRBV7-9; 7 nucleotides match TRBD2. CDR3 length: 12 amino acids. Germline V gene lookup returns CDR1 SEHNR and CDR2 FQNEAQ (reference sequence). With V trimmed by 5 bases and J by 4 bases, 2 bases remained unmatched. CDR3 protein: CASSRGGYEQYF. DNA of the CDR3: TGTGCCAGCAGCCGCGGGGGTTACGAGCAGTACTTC.

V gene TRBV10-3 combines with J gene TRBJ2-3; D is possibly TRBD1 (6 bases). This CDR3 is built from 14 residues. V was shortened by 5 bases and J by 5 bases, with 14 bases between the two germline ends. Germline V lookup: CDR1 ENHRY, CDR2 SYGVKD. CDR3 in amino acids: CAISSRGTGDTQYF. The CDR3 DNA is TGTGCCATCAGTAGCAGGGGAACAGGAGATACGCAGTATTTT.

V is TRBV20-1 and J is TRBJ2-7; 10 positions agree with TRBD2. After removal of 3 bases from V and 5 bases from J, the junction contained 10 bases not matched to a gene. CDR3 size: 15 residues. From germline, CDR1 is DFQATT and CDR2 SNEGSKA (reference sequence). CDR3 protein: CSASLRLAGADEQYF. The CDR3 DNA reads TGCAGTGCTAGTCTCCGGCTAGCGGGAGCCGACGAGCAGTACTTC.

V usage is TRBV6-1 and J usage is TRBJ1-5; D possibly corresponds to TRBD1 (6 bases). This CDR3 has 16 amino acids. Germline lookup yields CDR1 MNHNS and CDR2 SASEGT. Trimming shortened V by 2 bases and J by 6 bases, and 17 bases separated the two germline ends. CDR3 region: CASSEMVGAPGQPQHF. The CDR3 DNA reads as TGTGCCAGCAGTGAAATGGTGGGGGCGCCGGGTCAGCCCCAGCATTTT.

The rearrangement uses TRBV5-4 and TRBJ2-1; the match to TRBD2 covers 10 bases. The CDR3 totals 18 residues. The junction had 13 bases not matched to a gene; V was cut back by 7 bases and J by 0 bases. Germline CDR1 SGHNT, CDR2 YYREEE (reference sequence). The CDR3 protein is CASHGATSGRSSYNEQFF. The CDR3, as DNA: TGTGCCAGCCATGGGGCGACTAGCGGGCGGAGCTCCTACAATGAGCAGTTCTTC.

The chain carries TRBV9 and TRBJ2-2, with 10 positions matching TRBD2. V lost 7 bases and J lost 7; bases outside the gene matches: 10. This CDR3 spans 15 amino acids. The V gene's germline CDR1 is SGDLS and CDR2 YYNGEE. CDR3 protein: CASQASGSSHGELFF. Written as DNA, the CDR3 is TGTGCCAGCCAGGCTAGCGGGAGCTCCCACGGGGAGCTGTTTTTT. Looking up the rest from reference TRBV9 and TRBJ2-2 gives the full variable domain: DSGVTQTPKHLITATGQRVTLRCSPRSGDLSVYWYQQSLDQGLQFLIQYYNGEERAKGNILERFSAQQFPDLHSELNLSSLELGDSALYFCASQASGSSHGELFFGEGSRLTVL.

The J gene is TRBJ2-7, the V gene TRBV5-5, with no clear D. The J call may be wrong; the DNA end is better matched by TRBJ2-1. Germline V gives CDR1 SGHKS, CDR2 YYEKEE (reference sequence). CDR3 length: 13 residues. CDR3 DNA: TGTGCCAGCAGCCGAGTGGCGGATTACGAGCAGTTCTTC. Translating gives CASSRVADYEQFF.

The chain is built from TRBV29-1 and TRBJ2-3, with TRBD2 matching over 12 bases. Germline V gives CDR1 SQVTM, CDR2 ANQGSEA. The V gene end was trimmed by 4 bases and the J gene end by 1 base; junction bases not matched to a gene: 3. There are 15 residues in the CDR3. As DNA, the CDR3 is TGCAGCGTTGTCGCTAGCGGGAGGGGCACAGATACGCAGTATTTT. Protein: CSVVASGRGTDTQYF.

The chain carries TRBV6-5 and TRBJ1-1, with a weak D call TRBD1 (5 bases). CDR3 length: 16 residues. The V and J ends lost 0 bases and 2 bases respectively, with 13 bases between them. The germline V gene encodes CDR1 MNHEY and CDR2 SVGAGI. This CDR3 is CASSYSRWGGNTEAFF. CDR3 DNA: TGTGCCAGCAGTTACTCGAGGTGGGGCGGAAACACTGAAGCTTTCTTT.

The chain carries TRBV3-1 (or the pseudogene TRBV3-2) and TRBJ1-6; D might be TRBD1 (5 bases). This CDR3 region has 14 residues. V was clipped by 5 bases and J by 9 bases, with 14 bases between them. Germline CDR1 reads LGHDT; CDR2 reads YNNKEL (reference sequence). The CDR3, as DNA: TGTGCCAGCAGCGCGACAGACTGGGGTTCACCCCTCCACTTT. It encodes CASSATDWGSPLHF.

CDR3 loop: CASSWAGAQETQYF. The CDR3 nucleotides read TGTGCCAGCAGCTGGGCAGGGGCACAGGAGACCCAGTACTTC. J is TRBJ2-5 and V is TRBV9; perhaps TRBD1 as D (6 bases). This CDR3 has 14 residues. V was cut by 4 bases and J by 5 bases, with 15 bases left in between. Germline assignment: CDR1 SGDLS and CDR2 YYNGEE.

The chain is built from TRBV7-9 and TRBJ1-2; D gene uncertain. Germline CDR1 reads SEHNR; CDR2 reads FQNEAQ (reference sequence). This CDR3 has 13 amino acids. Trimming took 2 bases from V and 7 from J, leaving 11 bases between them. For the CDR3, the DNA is TGTGCCAGCAGCTTAAAGGGAGGTCGTGGCTACACCTTC. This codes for CASSLKGGRGYTF.

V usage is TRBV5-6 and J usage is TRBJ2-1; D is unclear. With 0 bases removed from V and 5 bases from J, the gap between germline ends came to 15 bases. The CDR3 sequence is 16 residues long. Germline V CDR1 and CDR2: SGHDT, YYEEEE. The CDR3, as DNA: TGTGCCAGCAGCTTGGGGAGTAGAGCCCTGAACAATGAGCAGTTCTTC. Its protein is CASSLGSRALNNEQFF.

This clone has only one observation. CDR3 DNA sequence: TGTGCCAGCAGCTTGGCCGGGCGACTAGCGGGGGACGAGCAGTACTTC. Translating it yields CASSLAGRLAGDEQYF. The chain recombines TRBV5-4 with TRBJ2-7; TRBD2 agrees at 12 bases. Per the germline V gene, CDR1 is SGHNT and CDR2 is YYREEE (reference sequence). The CDR3 covers 16 residues. V dropped 0 bases and J dropped 5; count of bases not matched to a gene: 6.

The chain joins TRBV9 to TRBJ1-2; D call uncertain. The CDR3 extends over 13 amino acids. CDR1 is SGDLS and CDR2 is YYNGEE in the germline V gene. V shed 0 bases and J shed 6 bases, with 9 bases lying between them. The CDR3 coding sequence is TGTGCCAGCAGCGTAGAGGGAGGTGATGGCTACACCTTC. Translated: CASSVEGGDGYTF.

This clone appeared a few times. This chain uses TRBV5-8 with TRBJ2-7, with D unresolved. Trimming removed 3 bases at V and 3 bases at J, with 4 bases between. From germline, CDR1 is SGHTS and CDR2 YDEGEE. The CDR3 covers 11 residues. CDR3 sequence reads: CASSYGYEQYF. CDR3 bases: TGTGCCAGCAGCTACGGCTACGAGCAGTACTTC.

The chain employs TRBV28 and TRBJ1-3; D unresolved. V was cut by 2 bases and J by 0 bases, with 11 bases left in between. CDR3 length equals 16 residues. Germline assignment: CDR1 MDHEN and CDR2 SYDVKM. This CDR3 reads CASSLSTAGSGNTIYF. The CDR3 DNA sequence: TGTGCCAGCAGTTTAAGCACTGCAGGCTCTGGAAACACCATATATTTT. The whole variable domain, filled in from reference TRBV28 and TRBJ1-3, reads DVKVTQSSRYLVKRTGEKVFLECVQDMDHENMFWYRQDPGLGLRLIYFSYDVKMKEKGDIPEGYSVSREKKERFSLILESASTNQTSMYLCASSLSTAGSGNTIYFGEGSWLTVV.

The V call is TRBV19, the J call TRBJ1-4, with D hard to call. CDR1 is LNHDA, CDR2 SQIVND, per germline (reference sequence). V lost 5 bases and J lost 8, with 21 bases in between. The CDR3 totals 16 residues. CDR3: CASSLNPGSPGEKLFF. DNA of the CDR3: TGTGCCAGTAGTTTAAACCCCGGGTCTCCCGGCGAAAAACTGTTTTTT.

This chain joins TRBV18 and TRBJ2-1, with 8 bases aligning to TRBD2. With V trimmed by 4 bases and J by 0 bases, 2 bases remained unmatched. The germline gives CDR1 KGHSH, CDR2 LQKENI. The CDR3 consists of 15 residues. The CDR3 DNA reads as TGTGCCAGCTCACTGGCGGGAGGCTCCTACAATGAGCAGTTCTTC. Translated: CASSLAGGSYNEQFF.

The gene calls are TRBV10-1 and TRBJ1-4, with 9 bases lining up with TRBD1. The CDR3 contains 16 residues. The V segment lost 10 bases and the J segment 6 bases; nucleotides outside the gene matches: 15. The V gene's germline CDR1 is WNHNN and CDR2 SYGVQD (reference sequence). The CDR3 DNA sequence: TGCGCCAATCCCAACAGGGGGCGAGTGTGGGATGAAAAACTGTTTTTT. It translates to CANPNRGRVWDEKLFF.

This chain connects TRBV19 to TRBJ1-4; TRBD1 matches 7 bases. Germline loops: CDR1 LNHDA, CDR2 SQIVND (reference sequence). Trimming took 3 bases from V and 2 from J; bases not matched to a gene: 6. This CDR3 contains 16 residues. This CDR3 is CASSMKGAKTNEKLFF. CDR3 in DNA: TGTGCCAGTAGTATGAAGGGGGCGAAGACTAATGAAAAACTGTTTTTT. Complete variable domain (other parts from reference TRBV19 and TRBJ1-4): DGGITQSPKYLFRKEGQNVTLSCEQNLNHDAMYWYRQDPGQGLRLIYYSQIVNDFQKGDIAEGYSVSREKKESFPLTVTSAQKNPTAFYLCASSMKGAKTNEKLFFGSGTQLSVL.

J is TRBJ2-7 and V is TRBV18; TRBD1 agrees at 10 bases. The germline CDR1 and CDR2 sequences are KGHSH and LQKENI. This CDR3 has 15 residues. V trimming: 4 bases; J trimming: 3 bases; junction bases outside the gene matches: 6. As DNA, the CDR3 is TGTGCCAGCTCACTCCAAGGACAGGGGGGCTACGAGCAGTACTTC. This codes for CASSLQGQGGYEQYF.